Each of the 24 T cell receptor beta chains below was sequenced from the same sample in a study of response to subunit inactivated influenza vaccine. TCRdb passed the RT-PCR reads through MiXCR, listing each CDR3 protein once. This table has about 540,000 distinct CDR3 sequences, 14% appearing once. This specimen consisted of PBMCs from blood, obtained approximately 12 days after vaccination. These receptors originate from a man between 50 and 59 years old who received an inactivated influenza vaccine.

The chain's CDR3 is CASSFFPRSSYNEQFF. In DNA form, the CDR3 reads TGCGCCAGCAGCTTTTTTCCTAGAAGCTCCTACAATGAGCAGTTCTTC. The rearrangement joins TRBV5-1 to TRBJ2-1; D is unresolved. Looked up from germline, CDR1 is SGHRS and CDR2 is YFSETQ. This CDR3 has 16 amino acids. The germline V and J ends were trimmed by 2 bases and 0 bases, with 12 bases remaining between them.

The sample holds a few counts of this clonotype. The chain carries TRBV29-1 and TRBJ2-1; 11 bases align to TRBD2. With 0 bases clipped from V and 9 bases from J, the junction kept 13 bases outside the gene matches. The V gene's germline CDR1 is SQVTM and CDR2 ANQGSEA. The CDR3 runs 17 residues. The CDR3 is CSVEDSGELAGAAEQFF. The CDR3 DNA is TGCAGCGTTGAAGATTCGGGGGAACTAGCGGGAGCGGCTGAGCAGTTCTTC.

Only a few counts were recorded for this clonotype. The chain is built from TRBV29-1 and TRBJ2-1, with D perhaps TRBD1 or TRBD2 (5 bases each). The germline V and J ends were trimmed by 1 base and 1 base, with 14 bases remaining between them. Per the germline V gene, CDR1 is SQVTM and CDR2 is ANQGSEA. The CDR3 is 16 amino acids. CDR3 residues: CSVEGPGTDSYNEQFF. As DNA, the CDR3 is TGCAGCGTTGAAGGCCCCGGGACGGATTCCTACAATGAGCAGTTCTTC.

The chain is built from TRBV12-3 or TRBV12-4 and TRBJ1-5, with TRBD1 identical over 7 bases. The V gene end was trimmed by 7 bases and the J gene end by 7 bases; junction bases not matched to a gene: 7. CDR3 length: 13 amino acids. Written as DNA, the CDR3 is TGTGCCAGCAATAACAGGGGTTTCCAGCCCCAGCATTTT. Translation gives CASNNRGFQPQHF.

The CDR3 sequence is CASSALAGAVYEQYF. CDR3 coding DNA: TGTGCCAGTAGTGCTCTAGCGGGAGCAGTCTACGAGCAGTACTTC. The V and J genes are TRBV19 and TRBJ2-7; 10 bases are a match to TRBD2. The CDR3 spans 15 residues. V trimming: 5 bases; J trimming: 3 bases; junction bases outside the gene matches: 7. The germline CDR1 and CDR2 sequences are LNHDA and SQIVND (reference sequence).

This rearrangement joins TRBV5-1 to TRBJ2-7; TRBD1 aligns across 7 bases. The CDR3 runs 16 residues. J gave up 7 bases and V 4 bases, and 17 bases lay outside the gene matches. The germline V gene encodes CDR1 SGHRS and CDR2 YFSETQ. CDR3 residues: CASSLGTVISYDEQYF. The CDR3, as DNA: TGCGCCAGCAGCCTCGGGACAGTAATATCCTACGATGAGCAGTACTTC.

This clonotype has a handful of counts. The V call is TRBV5-5, the J call TRBJ2-3; TRBD2 aligns across 9 bases. The CDR3 totals 15 residues. CDR1 and CDR2 from the germline V gene are SGHKS and YYEKEE (reference sequence). V lost 2 bases and J lost 2; bases outside the gene matches: 3. CDR3 protein: CASSFAGGNTDTQYF. The CDR3 DNA follows: TGTGCCAGCAGCTTTGCGGGAGGGAACACAGATACGCAGTATTTT. Filled out from reference TRBV5-5 and TRBJ2-3, the complete variable domain reads DAGVTQSPTHLIKTRGQQVTLRCSPISGHKSVSWYQQVLGQGPQFIFQYYEKEERGRGNFPDRFSARQFPNYSSELNVNALLLGDSALYLCASSFAGGNTDTQYFGPGTRLTVL.

This clonotype was counted between two and nine times. The V and J genes are TRBV5-1 and TRBJ1-1; D remains unclear. The CDR3 has 14 residues. V lost 1 base, J lost 3 bases, and 10 bases lay in between. Germline CDR1 is SGHRS and CDR2 is YFSETQ. DNA of the CDR3: TGCGCCAGCAGCTTGACAGCCCTCGACACTGAAGCTTTCTTT. Its translation is CASSLTALDTEAFF.

This clonotype came up many times. The J gene is TRBJ1-5, the V gene TRBV6-2 or TRBV6-3; the match to TRBD1 covers 7 bases. The germline CDR1 and CDR2 sequences are MNHEY and SVGEGT. CDR3 length: 19 residues. With V trimmed by 2 bases and J by 4 bases, 17 bases remained unmatched. CDR3: CASSYARKTGFAPNQPQHF. For the CDR3, the DNA is TGTGCCAGCAGTTACGCCCGGAAGACAGGGTTCGCCCCTAATCAGCCCCAGCATTTT.

This chain joins TRBV4-3 and TRBJ2-1; 7 bases agree with TRBD1. CDR1 is LGHNA, CDR2 YSLEER, per germline. There are 17 residues in the CDR3. The V gene end was trimmed by 3 bases and the J gene end by 4 bases; junction bases not matched to a gene: 12. As DNA, the CDR3 is TGCGCCAGCAGCCAGGCACTACATATGACAGGGTACAATGAGCAGTTCTTC. Translating it yields CASSQALHMTGYNEQFF.

This clonotype was seen only a few times. The V and J genes are TRBV12-3 or TRBV12-4 and TRBJ2-3; 13 positions agree with TRBD2. This CDR3 has 17 amino acids. The V and J ends lost 7 bases and 6 bases, in that order; junction bases with no gene match: 13. The chain's CDR3 is CASTPGLAGSTGDTQYF. In nucleotides, the CDR3 is TGTGCCAGCACCCCGGGACTAGCGGGGTCCACCGGGGATACGCAGTATTTT.

V usage is TRBV6-1 and J usage is TRBJ2-2; D is perhaps TRBD2 (5 bases). Trimming removed 10 bases from V and 0 bases from J, with 12 bases in between. This CDR3 has 14 residues. The germline V gene has CDR1 MNHNS and CDR2 SASEGT. This chain's CDR3 is CATLGGSNTGELFF. For the CDR3, the DNA is TGTGCCACCCTCGGCGGGTCGAACACCGGGGAGCTGTTTTTT.

This clonotype has only a few counts. CDR3 sequence: CASGTTRPGANVLTF. The CDR3 coding sequence is TGCGCCAGCGGGACGACAAGACCTGGGGCCAACGTCCTGACTTTC. The chain links TRBV4-1 to TRBJ2-6; tentatively, D is TRBD1 or TRBD2 (5 bases each). The CDR3 length is 15 residues. The V gene's germline CDR1 is MGHRA and CDR2 YSYEKL. Trimming shortened V by 8 bases and J by 2 bases, and 13 bases separated the two germline ends.

This clonotype came up a few times. V gene TRBV7-2 combines with J gene TRBJ2-7; the D is unclear. Looked up from germline, CDR1 is SGHTA and CDR2 is FQGNSA. The CDR3 consists of 13 residues. V dropped 4 bases and J dropped 6 bases, with 13 bases sitting between them. CDR3 region: CASSSIGRGEQYF. The CDR3 DNA reads TGTGCCAGCAGCTCAATAGGGCGCGGCGAGCAGTACTTC.

V is TRBV7-2 and J is TRBJ2-6, with 8 bases that match TRBD1. CDR3 length: 22 residues. Germline CDR1 is SGHTA and CDR2 is FQGNSA. Trimming took 2 bases from V and 0 from J; bases not matched to a gene: 18. In DNA form, the CDR3 reads TGTGCCAGCAGCTTACAAAGGGCCAGGGGGCAAGGCTTATCCTCTGGGGCCAACGTCCTGACTTTC. Translation: CASSLQRARGQGLSSGANVLTF. The full variable domain, completed using reference TRBV7-2 and TRBJ2-6, is GAGVSQSPSNKVTEKGKDVELRCDPISGHTALYWYRQSLGQGLEFLIYFQGNSAPDKSGLPSDRFSAERTGGSVSTLTIQRTQQEDSAVYLCASSLQRARGQGLSSGANVLTFGAGSRLTVL.

The V gene is TRBV20-1, the J gene TRBJ2-5; D call uncertain. The CDR3 is 12 amino acids. Germline values: CDR1 DFQATT, CDR2 SNEGSKA (reference sequence). The CDR3 reads CSLGSRQETQYF. The CDR3 DNA follows: TGCAGCTTGGGCTCGAGGCAAGAGACCCAGTACTTC.

This clonotype occurred a few times. This sequence joins TRBV12-3 or TRBV12-4 and TRBJ2-7, with D maybe TRBD1 (5 bases). This CDR3 spans 15 amino acids. V was clipped by 0 bases and J by 6 bases, with 15 bases between them. In DNA, the CDR3 is TGTGCCAGCAGTTTAGCCCCCCAGGGTGCTGGCGAGCAGTACTTC. Translating it yields CASSLAPQGAGEQYF.

A few counts support this clonotype. The rearrangement uses TRBV5-1 and TRBJ2-7; 10 bases match TRBD1. V gave up 1 base and J gave up 5 bases; unmatched junction bases: 6. The length of the CDR3 is 15 residues. The germline V gene has CDR1 SGHRS and CDR2 YFSETQ. CDR3 amino acids: CASSLSGTGDDEQYF. CDR3 DNA sequence: TGCGCCAGCAGCTTGTCTGGGACAGGGGATGACGAGCAGTACTTC.

The sample holds many counts of this clonotype. V gene TRBV5-1 combines with J gene TRBJ1-1; the D is unclear. Germline-derived CDR1 and CDR2 are SGHRS and YFSETQ. With 3 bases removed from V and 2 bases from J, the gap between germline ends came to 8 bases. CDR3 length equals 13 residues. This CDR3 reads CASSSDGNTEAFF. In DNA form, the CDR3 reads TGCGCCAGCAGCTCTGACGGAAACACTGAAGCTTTCTTT. Supplemented by reference TRBV5-1 and TRBJ1-1, the full variable domain reads KAGVTQTPRYLIKTRGQQVTLSCSPISGHRSVSWYQQTPGQGLQFLFEYFSETQRNKGNFPGRFSGRQFSNSRSEMNVSTLELGDSALYLCASSSDGNTEAFFGQGTRLTVV.

This clonotype was observed a handful of times. V is TRBV7-8 and J is TRBJ2-7; TRBD2 matches at 10 bases. Losses at the gene ends were 6 bases for V and 1 base for J; bases not matched to a gene: 9. In germline, CDR1 is SGHVS, CDR2 FQNEAQ. The CDR3 covers 16 residues. DNA for the CDR3: TGTGCCAGCAGTGCACTAGCGGGGAGGCTATCCTACGAGCAGTACTTC. Translation gives CASSALAGRLSYEQYF.

This clonotype was found many times. V gene TRBV28 combines with J gene TRBJ2-7; D remains ambiguous. Germline V gene sequence: CDR1 MDHEN, CDR2 SYDVKM. V lost 3 bases and J 4 bases, leaving 10 bases between the germline ends. The CDR3 extends over 13 amino acids. The CDR3: CASSFLTDYEQYF. In nucleotides, the CDR3 is TGTGCCAGCAGTTTCCTCACAGATTACGAGCAGTACTTC. Using reference TRBV28 and TRBJ2-7 for the parts outside the CDR3, the full variable domain is DVKVTQSSRYLVKRTGEKVFLECVQDMDHENMFWYRQDPGLGLRLIYFSYDVKMKEKGDIPEGYSVSREKKERFSLILESASTNQTSMYLCASSFLTDYEQYFGPGTRLTVT.

The chain uses TRBV6-2 or TRBV6-3 and TRBJ2-3; no firm D call. The CDR3 length is 13 residues. Germline V CDR1 and CDR2: MNHEY, SVGEGT. Trimming took off 4 bases at V and 2 bases at J, with 7 bases between the two ends. The CDR3: CASSLQLTDTQYF. The CDR3 nucleotides are TGTGCCAGCAGTTTACAGCTCACAGATACGCAGTATTTT.

There are a few counts of this clonotype. V and J are TRBV21-1 and TRBJ2-7; TRBD2 was called by the table and not checked on the DNA. TRBV21-1 is a known pseudogene. The CDR3 is 16 residues long. Written as DNA, the CDR3 is TGTGCCAGCAGCAACGGACTAGCGGGGGGCTCCTACGAGCAGTACTTC. This sequence encodes CASSNGLAGGSYEQYF.

The chain joins TRBV5-1 to TRBJ2-3; TRBD1 agrees at 7 bases. With V trimmed by 0 bases and J by 0 bases, 10 bases remained unmatched. Germline values: CDR1 SGHRS, CDR2 YFSETQ. The CDR3 runs to 18 residues. CDR3 bases: TGCGCCAGCAGCTTGGGAACGACAGGGATCCCAAGCACAGATACGCAGTATTTT. Its translation is CASSLGTTGIPSTDTQYF.